This TCR beta chain is drawn from a study of blood T cell repertoires in COVID-19. This clone has a single count. Libraries were prepared by immunoSEQ multiplex PCR; TCRdb keeps only in-frame clonotypes and omits some of them. The sample lists fewer than 200,000 clones; roughly 90% were seen once. The CDR3 extends over 16 amino acids. Losses at the gene ends were 5 bases for V and 5 bases for J; bases not matched to a gene: 8. CDR1 and CDR2 from the germline V gene are KGHDR and SFDVKD. V usage is TRBV24-1 and J usage is TRBJ2-5; TRBD2 agrees at 12 bases. The sequencing input was peripheral blood. This TCR came from a man aged 65 to 79 with active or convalescent COVID-19. The CDR3 nucleotides are TGTGCCACCAGTGGACTAGCGGGAGATCGACGGGAGACCCAGTACTTC. Translation gives CATSGLAGDRRETQYF.